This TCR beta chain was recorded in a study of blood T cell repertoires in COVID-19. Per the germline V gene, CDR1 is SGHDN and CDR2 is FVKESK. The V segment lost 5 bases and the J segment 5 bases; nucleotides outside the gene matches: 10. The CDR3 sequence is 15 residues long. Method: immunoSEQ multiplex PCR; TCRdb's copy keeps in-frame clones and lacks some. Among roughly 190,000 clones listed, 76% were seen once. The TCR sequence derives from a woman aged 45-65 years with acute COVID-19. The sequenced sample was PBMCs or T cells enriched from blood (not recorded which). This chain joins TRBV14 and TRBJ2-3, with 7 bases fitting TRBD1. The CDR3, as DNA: TGTGCCAGCAGCGGGCAGAGCAGGGGGATAGATACGCAGTATTTT. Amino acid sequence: CASSGQSRGIDTQYF. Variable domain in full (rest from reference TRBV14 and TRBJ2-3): EAGVTQFPSHSVIEKGQTVTLRCDPISGHDNLYWYRRVMGKEIKFLLHFVKESKQDESGMPNNRFLAERTGGTYSTLKVQPAELEDSGVYFCASSGQSRGIDTQYFGPGTRLTVL.